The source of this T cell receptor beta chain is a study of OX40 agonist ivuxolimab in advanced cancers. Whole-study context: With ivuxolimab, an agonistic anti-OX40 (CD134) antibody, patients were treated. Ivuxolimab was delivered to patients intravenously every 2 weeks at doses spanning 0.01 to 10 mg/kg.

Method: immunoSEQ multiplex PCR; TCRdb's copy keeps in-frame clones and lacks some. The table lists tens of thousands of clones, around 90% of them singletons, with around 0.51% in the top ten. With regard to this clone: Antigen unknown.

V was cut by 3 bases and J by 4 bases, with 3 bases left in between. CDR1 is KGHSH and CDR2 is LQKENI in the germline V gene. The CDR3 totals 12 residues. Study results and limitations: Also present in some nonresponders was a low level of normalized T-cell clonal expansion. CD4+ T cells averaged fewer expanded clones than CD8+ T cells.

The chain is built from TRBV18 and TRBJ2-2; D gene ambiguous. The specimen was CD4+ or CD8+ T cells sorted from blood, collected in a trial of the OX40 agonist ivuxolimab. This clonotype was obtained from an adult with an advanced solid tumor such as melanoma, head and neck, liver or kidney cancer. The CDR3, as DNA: TGTGCCAGCTCACCTACCACCGGGGAGCTGTTTTTT. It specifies CASSPTTGELFF.